Presented here are 8 T cell receptor beta chains from one specimen sequenced in a study of T cell changes during pregnancy in multiple sclerosis. The table came from immunoSEQ multiplex PCR; TCRdb's copy has only in-frame clones and leaves some out. The sample lists 50,000 to 55,000 clones, 92% seen once, with less than 0.6% in the top ten. Source: CD4+ T cells from peripheral blood mononuclear cells, taken in the third trimester of pregnancy. The receptors were gathered from a female donor with multiple sclerosis, enrolled in a pregnancy study.

CDR3 bases: TGTGCCCGCAAGGGACAGGGGAAGAAAAACATTCAGTACTTC. This codes for CARKGQGKKNIQYF. The chain has TRBV6-4 and TRBJ2-4; TRBD1 agrees at 10 bases. Looked up from germline, CDR1 is MRHNA and CDR2 is SNTAGT. This CDR3 region has 14 residues. With V trimmed by 11 bases and J by 4 bases, 8 bases remained unmatched.

The chain recombines TRBV18 with TRBJ1-3; 8 bases match TRBD1. This CDR3 region has 15 residues. With V trimmed by 3 bases and J by 0 bases, 1 base remained unmatched. Germline CDR1 KGHSH, CDR2 LQKENI. CDR3 sequence (DNA): TGTGCCAGCTCACCCGGGACAGGCTCTGGAAACACCATATATTTT. It yields the protein CASSPGTGSGNTIYF.

This chain connects TRBV5-1 to TRBJ1-4; tentative D call: TRBD1 (5 bases). CDR3 size: 16 residues. CDR1 SGHRS and CDR2 YFSETQ come from the germline V gene. Trimming removed 5 bases from V and 4 bases from J, with 18 bases in between. Here the CDR3 reads CASRAAGFRDNEKLFF. As DNA, the CDR3 is TGCGCCAGCAGGGCCGCAGGTTTCAGGGATAATGAAAAACTGTTTTTT.

The rearrangement links TRBV10-3 to TRBJ2-7; D possibly corresponds to TRBD2 (5 bases). The CDR3 extends over 14 amino acids. V was cut by 3 bases and J by 1 base, with 10 bases left in between. Germline loops: CDR1 ENHRY, CDR2 SYGVKD. DNA of the CDR3: TGTGCCATCAGTGAACGGGATACATCCTACGAGCAGTACTTC. Amino acids: CAISERDTSYEQYF.

The chain has TRBV19 and TRBJ2-1; 11 nucleotides agree with TRBD2. The V gene's germline CDR1 is LNHDA and CDR2 SQIVND (reference sequence). V lost 7 bases, J lost 3 bases, and 5 bases stayed unmatched. CDR3 length equals 15 residues. CDR3 DNA: TGTGCCAGTATTCCCACTAGCGGGGGCTACAATGAGCAGTTCTTC. Protein sequence: CASIPTSGGYNEQFF.

V is TRBV2 and J is TRBJ1-5; 9 bases are a match to TRBD1. Trimming cost V 0 bases and J 0 bases; bases outside gene matches: 9. This CDR3 contains 19 residues. Germline values: CDR1 SNHLY, CDR2 FYNNEI. In DNA form, the CDR3 reads TGTGCCAGCAGTGAAGCGGGACAGGGATTGGGATTTAGCAATCAGCCCCAGCATTTT. Protein product: CASSEAGQGLGFSNQPQHF.

This rearrangement joins TRBV6-1 to TRBJ1-5, with 7 bases lining up with TRBD1. V shed 1 base, J shed 0 bases, and the junction held 12 bases outside the gene matches. Germline-derived CDR1 and CDR2 are MNHNS and SASEGT. CDR3 length: 19 amino acids. The CDR3 nucleotides are TGTGCCAGCAGTGAAGGAAAGGGGGCAGGGGTTTATAGCAATCAGCCCCAGCATTTT. This translates into CASSEGKGAGVYSNQPQHF.

The genes are TRBV18 and TRBJ1-5; 7 nucleotides match TRBD1. This CDR3 comprises 14 residues. Losses at the gene ends were 4 bases for V and 4 bases for J; bases not matched to a gene: 4. Germline CDR1 KGHSH, CDR2 LQKENI. CDR3 sequence: CASSQGAGNQPQHF. CDR3 bases: TGTGCCAGCTCACAGGGGGCCGGGAATCAGCCCCAGCATTTT.